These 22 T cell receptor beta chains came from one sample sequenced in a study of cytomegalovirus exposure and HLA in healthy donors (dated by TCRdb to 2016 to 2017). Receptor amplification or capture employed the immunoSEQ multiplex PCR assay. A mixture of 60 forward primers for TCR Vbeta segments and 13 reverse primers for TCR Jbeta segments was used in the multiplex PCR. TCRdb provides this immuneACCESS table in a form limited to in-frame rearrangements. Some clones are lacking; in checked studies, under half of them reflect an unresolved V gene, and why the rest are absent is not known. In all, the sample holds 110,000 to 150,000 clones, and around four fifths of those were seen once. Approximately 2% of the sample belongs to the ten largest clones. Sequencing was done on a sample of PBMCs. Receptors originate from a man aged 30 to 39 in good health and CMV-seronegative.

CDR3 loop: CASSRQGTKANYGYTF. The CDR3 DNA follows: TGTGCCAGCAGCAGACAGGGCACTAAAGCTAACTATGGCTACACCTTC. The chain links TRBV13 to TRBJ1-2, with TRBD1 identical over 7 bases. V shed 5 bases, J shed 0 bases, and the junction held 9 bases outside the gene matches. CDR3 length equals 16 residues. Germline CDR1 is PRHDT and CDR2 is FYEKMQ (reference sequence). The whole variable domain, filled in from reference TRBV13 and TRBJ1-2, reads AAGVIQSPRHLIKEKRETATLKCYPIPRHDTVYWYQQGPGQDPQFLISFYEKMQSDKGSIPDRFSAQQFSDYHSELNMSSLELGDSALYFCASSRQGTKANYGYTFGSGTRLTVV.

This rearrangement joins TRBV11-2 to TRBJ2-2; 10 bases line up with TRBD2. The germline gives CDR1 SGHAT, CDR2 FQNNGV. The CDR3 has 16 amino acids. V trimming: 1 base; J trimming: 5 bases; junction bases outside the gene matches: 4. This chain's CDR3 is CASSLVAGGGTGELFF. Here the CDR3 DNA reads TGTGCCAGCAGCTTAGTAGCGGGGGGAGGGACCGGGGAGCTGTTTTTT.

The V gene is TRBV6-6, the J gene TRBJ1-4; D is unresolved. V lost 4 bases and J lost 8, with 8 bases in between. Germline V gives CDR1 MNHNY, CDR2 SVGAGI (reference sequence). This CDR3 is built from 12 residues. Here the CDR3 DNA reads TGTGCCAGCAGTTTAGGCGGCGAAAAACTGTTTTTT. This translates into CASSLGGEKLFF.

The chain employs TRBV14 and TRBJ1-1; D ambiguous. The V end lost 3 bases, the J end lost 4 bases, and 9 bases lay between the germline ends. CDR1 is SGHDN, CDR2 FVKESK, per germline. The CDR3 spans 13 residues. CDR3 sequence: CASSQSGFTEAFF. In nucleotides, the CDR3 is TGTGCCAGCAGCCAGTCAGGTTTCACTGAAGCTTTCTTT.

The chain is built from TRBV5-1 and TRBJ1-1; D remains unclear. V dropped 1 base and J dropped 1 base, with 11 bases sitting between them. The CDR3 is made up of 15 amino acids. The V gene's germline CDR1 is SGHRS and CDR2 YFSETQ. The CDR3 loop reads CASSLLGSSNTEAFF. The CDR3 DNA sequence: TGCGCCAGCAGCTTGTTGGGCTCCTCGAACACTGAAGCTTTCTTT.

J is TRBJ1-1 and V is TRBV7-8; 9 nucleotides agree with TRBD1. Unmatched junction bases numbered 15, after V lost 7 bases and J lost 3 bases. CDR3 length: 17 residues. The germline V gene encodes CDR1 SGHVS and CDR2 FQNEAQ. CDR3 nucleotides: TGTGCCAGCACCCCCCATTTTGGACAGGGGCGGGACACTGAAGCTTTCTTT. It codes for CASTPHFGQGRDTEAFF.

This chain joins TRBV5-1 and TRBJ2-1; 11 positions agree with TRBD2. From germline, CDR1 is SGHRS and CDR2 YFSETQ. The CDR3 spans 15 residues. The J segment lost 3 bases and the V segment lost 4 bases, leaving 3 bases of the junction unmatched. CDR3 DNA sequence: TGCGCCAGCAGCCCCGGGACTAGCGGCTACAATGAGCAGTTCTTC. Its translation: CASSPGTSGYNEQFF. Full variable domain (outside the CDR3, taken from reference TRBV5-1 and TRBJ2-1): KAGVTQTPRYLIKTRGQQVTLSCSPISGHRSVSWYQQTPGQGLQFLFEYFSETQRNKGNFPGRFSGRQFSNSRSEMNVSTLELGDSALYLCASSPGTSGYNEQFFGPGTRLTVL.

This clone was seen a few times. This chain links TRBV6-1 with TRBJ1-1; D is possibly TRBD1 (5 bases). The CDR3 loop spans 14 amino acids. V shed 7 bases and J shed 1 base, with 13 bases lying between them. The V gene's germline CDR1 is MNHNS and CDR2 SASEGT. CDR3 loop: CASMQRGENTEAFF. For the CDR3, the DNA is TGTGCCAGCATGCAAAGGGGCGAGAACACTGAAGCTTTCTTT.

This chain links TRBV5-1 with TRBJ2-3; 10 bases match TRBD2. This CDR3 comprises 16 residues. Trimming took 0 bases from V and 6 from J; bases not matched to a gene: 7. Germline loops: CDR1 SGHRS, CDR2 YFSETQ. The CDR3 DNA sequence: TGCGCCAGCAGCTTGGGTAGCGGGAGGAAGGTTGATACGCAGTATTTT. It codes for CASSLGSGRKVDTQYF. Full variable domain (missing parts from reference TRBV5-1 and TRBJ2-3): KAGVTQTPRYLIKTRGQQVTLSCSPISGHRSVSWYQQTPGQGLQFLFEYFSETQRNKGNFPGRFSGRQFSNSRSEMNVSTLELGDSALYLCASSLGSGRKVDTQYFGPGTRLTVL.

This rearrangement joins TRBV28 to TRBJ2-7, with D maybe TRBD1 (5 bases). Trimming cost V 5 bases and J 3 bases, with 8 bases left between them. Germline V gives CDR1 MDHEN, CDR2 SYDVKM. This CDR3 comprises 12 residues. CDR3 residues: CASSADSYEQYF. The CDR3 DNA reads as TGTGCCAGCAGTGCCGACAGCTACGAGCAGTACTTC.

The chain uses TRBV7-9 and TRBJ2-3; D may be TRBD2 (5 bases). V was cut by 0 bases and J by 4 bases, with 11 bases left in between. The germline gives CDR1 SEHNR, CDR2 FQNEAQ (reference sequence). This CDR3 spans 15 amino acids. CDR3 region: CASSLAGGLPDTQYF. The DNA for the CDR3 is TGTGCCAGCAGCTTAGCGGGCGGGTTACCAGATACGCAGTATTTT.

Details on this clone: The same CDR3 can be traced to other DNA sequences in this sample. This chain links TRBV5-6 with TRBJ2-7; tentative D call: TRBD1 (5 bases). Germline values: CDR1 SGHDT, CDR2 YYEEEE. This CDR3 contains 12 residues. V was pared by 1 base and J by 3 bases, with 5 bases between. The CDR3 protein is CASSLQGYEQYF. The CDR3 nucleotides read TGTGCCAGCAGCTTGCAGGGCTACGAGCAGTACTTC.

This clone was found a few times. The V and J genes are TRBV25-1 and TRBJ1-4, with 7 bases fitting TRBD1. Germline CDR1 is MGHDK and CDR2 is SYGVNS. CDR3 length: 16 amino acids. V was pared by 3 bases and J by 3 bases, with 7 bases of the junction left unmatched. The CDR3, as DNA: TGTGCCAGCAGTGATTTTCCAGGGGGAGCTAATGAAAAACTGTTTTTT. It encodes CASSDFPGGANEKLFF.

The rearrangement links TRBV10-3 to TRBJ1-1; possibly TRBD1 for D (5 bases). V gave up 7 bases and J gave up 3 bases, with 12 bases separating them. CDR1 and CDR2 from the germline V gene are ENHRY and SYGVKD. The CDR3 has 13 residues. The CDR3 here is CAIKPGGYTEAFF. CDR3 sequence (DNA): TGTGCCATCAAACCGGGGGGGTACACTGAAGCTTTCTTT.

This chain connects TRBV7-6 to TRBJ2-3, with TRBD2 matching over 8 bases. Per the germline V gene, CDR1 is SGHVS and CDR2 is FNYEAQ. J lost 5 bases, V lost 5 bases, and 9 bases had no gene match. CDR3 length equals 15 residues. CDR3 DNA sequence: TGTGCCAGCAGCCCGCGGACTAGCTGGCTAGATACGCAGTATTTT. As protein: CASSPRTSWLDTQYF.

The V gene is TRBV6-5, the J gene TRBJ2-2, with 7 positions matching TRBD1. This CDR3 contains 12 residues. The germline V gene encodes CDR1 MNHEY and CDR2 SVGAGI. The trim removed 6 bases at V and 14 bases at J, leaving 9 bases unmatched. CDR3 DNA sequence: TGTGCCAGCAGCCCGACCCGACAGGGACTGTTTTTT. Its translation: CASSPTRQGLFF.

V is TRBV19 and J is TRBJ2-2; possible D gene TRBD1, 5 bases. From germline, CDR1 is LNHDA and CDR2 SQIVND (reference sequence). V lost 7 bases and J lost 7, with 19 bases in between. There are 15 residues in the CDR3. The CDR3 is CASTFGQGRNGELFF. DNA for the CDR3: TGTGCCAGTACTTTTGGGCAGGGAAGGAACGGGGAGCTGTTTTTT. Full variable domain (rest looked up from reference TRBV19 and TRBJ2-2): DGGITQSPKYLFRKEGQNVTLSCEQNLNHDAMYWYRQDPGQGLRLIYYSQIVNDFQKGDIAEGYSVSREKKESFPLTVTSAQKNPTAFYLCASTFGQGRNGELFFGEGSRLTVL.

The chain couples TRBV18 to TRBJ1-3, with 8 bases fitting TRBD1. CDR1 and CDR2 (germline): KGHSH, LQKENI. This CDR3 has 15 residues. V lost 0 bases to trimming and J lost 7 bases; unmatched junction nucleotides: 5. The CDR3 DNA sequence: TGTGCCAGCTCACCACCGGACAGGGCTAAGAACACCATATATTTT. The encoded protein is CASSPPDRAKNTIYF.

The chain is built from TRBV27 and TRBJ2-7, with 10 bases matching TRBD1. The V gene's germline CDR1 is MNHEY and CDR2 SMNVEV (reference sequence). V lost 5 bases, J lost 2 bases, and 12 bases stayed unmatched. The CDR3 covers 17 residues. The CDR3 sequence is CASSPYLRTGGAYEQYF. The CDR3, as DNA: TGTGCCAGCAGTCCATACCTTCGGACAGGGGGGGCCTACGAGCAGTACTTC.

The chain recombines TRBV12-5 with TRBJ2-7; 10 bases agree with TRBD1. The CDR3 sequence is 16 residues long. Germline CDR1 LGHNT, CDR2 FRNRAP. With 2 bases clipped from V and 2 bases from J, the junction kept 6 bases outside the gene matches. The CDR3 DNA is TGTGCTAGTGGTTTGACTACCGGGACAGGGGCCTACGAGCAGTACTTC. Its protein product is CASGLTTGTGAYEQYF.

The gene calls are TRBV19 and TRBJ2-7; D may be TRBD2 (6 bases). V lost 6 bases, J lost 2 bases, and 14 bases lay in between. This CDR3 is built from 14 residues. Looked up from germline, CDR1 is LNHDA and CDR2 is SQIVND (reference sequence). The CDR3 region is CASSQTGGPYEQYF. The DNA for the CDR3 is TGTGCCAGTAGCCAAACCGGGGGACCCTACGAGCAGTACTTC.

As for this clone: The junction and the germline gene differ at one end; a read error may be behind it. The CDR3 coding sequence is TGTGCCAGCAGTTCCCGGACAGGGATTTACTCACCCCCCCACTTT. Translation gives CASSSRTGIYSPPHF. V usage is TRBV28 and J usage is TRBJ1-6, with 8 bases matching TRBD1. CDR3 size: 15 residues. The germline V gene has CDR1 MDHEN and CDR2 SYDVKM.